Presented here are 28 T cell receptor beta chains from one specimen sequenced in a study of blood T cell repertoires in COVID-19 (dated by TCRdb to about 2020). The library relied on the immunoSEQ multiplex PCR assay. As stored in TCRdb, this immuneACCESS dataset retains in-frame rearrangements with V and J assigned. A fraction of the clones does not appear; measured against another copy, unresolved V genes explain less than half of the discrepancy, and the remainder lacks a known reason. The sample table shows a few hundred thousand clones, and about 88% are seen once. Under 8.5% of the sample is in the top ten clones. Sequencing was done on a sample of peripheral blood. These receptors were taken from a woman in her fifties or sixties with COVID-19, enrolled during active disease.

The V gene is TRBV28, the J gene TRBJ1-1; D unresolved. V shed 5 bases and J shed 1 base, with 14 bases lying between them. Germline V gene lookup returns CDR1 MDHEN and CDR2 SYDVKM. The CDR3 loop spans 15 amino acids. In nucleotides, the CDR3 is TGTGCCAGCAGTCTGGGAGGTGGGCGGAACACTGAAGCTTTCTTT. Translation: CASSLGGGRNTEAFF.

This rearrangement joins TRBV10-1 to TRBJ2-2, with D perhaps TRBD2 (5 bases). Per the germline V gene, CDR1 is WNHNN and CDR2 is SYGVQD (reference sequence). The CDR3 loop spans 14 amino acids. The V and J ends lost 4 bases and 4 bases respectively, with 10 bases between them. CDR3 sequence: CASSARRGTGELFF. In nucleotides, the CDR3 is TGCGCCAGCAGTGCGCGACGGGGCACCGGGGAGCTGTTTTTT.

CDR3 DNA sequence: TGTGCCAGCAGCAAGCCCGGGGAAGGCAATGAGCAGTTCTTC. Translation gives CASSKPGEGNEQFF. The chain recombines TRBV9 with TRBJ2-1, with a possible D match to TRBD2 (5 bases). The CDR3 is 14 amino acids. Germline CDR1 is SGDLS and CDR2 is YYNGEE. V gave up 4 bases and J gave up 6 bases, with 14 bases separating them.

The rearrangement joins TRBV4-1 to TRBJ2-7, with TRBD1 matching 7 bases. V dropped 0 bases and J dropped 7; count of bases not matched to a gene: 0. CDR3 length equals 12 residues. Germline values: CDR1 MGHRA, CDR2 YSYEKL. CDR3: CASSQEQGEQYF. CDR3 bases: TGCGCCAGCAGCCAAGAACAGGGGGAGCAGTACTTC.

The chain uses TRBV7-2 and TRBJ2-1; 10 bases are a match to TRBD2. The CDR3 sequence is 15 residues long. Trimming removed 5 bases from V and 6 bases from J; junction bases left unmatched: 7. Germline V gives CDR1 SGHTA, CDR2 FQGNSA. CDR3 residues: CASSRSGGAGNEQFF. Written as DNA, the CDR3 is TGTGCCAGCAGCCGGAGCGGGGGGGCTGGCAATGAGCAGTTCTTC.

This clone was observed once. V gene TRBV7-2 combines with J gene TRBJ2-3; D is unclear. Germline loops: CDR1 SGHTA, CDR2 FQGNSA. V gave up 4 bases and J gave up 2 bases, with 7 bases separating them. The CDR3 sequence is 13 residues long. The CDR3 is CASSSRPTDTQYF. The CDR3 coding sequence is TGTGCCAGCAGCTCTAGACCCACAGATACGCAGTATTTT.

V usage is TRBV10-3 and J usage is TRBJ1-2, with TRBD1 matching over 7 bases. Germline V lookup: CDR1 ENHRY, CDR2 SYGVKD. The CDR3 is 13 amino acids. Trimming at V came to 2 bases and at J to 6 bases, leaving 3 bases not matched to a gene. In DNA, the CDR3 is TGTGCCATCAGTGAGGGCAGGGGGAATGGCTACACCTTC. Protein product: CAISEGRGNGYTF.

CDR3 residues: CAWSVLGQRYGYTF. The CDR3 bases are TGTGCCTGGAGTGTATTGGGCCAAAGGTATGGCTACACCTTC. This chain connects TRBV30 to TRBJ1-2; D gene ambiguous. The ends were cut back, 0 bases at V and 5 bases at J, with 13 bases in the middle. CDR3 length: 14 amino acids. From germline, CDR1 is GTSNPN and CDR2 SVGIG (reference sequence).

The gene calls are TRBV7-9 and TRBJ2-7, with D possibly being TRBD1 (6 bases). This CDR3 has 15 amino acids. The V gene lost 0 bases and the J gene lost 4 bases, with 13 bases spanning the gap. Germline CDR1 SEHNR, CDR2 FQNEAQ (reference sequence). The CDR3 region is CASSLARDKPYEQYF. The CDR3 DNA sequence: TGTGCCAGCAGCTTAGCCCGGGACAAACCTTACGAGCAGTACTTC.

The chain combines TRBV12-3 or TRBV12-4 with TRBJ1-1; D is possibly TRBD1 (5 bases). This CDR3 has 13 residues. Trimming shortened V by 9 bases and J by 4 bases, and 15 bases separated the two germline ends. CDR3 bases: TGTGCCAGTCTCCCTGGGGGAGGCACTGAAGCTTTCTTT. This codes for CASLPGGGTEAFF.

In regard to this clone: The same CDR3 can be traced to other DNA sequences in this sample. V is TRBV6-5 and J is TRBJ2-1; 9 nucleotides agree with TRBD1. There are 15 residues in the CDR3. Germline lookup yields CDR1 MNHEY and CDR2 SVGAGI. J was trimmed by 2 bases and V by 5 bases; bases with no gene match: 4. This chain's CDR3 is CASSPGQGPYNEQFF. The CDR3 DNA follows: TGTGCCAGCAGTCCGGGACAGGGCCCCTACAATGAGCAGTTCTTC.

For the CDR3, the DNA is TGTGCTAGTGGGCATGGACAGGGGGCAGAGACCCAGTACTTC. Its protein is CASGHGQGAETQYF. The chain links TRBV12-5 to TRBJ2-5; 11 bases map to TRBD1. V trimming: 6 bases; J trimming: 4 bases; junction bases outside the gene matches: 4. The CDR3 covers 14 residues. Germline loops: CDR1 LGHNT, CDR2 FRNRAP.

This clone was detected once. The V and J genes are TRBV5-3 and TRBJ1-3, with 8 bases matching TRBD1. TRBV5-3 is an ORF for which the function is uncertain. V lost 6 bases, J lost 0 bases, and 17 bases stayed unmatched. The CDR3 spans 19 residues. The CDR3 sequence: CARTIGELTGAYSGNTIYF. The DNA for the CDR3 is TGTGCCAGAACCATTGGGGAGTTGACAGGGGCCTACTCTGGAAACACCATATATTTT.

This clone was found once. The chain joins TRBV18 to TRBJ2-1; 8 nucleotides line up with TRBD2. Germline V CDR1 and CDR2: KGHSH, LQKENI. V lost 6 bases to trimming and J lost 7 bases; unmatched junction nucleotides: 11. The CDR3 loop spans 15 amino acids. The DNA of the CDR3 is TGTGCCAGCTCCCCGGGGGTCCGGGAGGGGAATGAGCAGTTCTTC. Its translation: CASSPGVREGNEQFF.

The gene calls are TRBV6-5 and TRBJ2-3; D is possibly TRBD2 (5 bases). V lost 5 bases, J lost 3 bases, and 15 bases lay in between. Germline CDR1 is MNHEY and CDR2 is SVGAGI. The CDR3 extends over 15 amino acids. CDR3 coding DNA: TGTGCCAGCAGTCCTCTGGGAGAAGGGACAGATACGCAGTATTTT. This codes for CASSPLGEGTDTQYF.

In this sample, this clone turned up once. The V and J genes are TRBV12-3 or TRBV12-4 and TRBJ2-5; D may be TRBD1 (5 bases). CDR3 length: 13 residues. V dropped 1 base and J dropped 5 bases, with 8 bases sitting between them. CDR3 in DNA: TGTGCCAGCAGTTTAGTTGGGGCGGAGACCCAGTACTTC. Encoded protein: CASSLVGAETQYF.

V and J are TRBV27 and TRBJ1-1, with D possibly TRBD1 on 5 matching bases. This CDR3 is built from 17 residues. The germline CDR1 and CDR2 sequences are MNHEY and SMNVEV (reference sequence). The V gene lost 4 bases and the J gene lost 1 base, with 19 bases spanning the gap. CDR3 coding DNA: TGTGCCAGCAGTTCTTGGGGGGGAGGGAGGCAGAACACTGAAGCTTTCTTT. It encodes CASSSWGGGRQNTEAFF.

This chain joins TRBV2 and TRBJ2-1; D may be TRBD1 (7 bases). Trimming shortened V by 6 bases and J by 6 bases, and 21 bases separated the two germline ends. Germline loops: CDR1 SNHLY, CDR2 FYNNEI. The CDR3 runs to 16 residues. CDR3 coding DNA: TGTGCCAGCAGCAAAACACAGGGGCCGGGGGCCAATGAGCAGTTCTTC. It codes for CASSKTQGPGANEQFF.

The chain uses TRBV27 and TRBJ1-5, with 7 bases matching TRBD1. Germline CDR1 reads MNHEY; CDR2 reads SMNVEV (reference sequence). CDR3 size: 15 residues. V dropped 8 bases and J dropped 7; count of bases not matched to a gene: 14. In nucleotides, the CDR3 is TGTGCCAGCCGTGACCCGGGACAGTCCCGACAGCCCCAGCATTTT. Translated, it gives CASRDPGQSRQPQHF.

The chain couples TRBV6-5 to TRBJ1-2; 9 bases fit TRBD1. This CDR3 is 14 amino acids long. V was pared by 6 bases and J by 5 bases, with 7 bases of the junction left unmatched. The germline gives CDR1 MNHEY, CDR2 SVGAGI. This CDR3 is CASRAAGTGYGYTF. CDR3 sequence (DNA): TGTGCCAGCAGAGCCGCCGGGACAGGGTATGGCTACACCTTC.

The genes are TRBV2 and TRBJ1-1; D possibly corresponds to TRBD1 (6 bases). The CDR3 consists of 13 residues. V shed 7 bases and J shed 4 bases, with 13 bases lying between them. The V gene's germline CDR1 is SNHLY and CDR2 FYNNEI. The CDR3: CASIGEGGTEAFF. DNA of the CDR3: TGTGCCAGCATAGGGGAGGGGGGCACTGAAGCTTTCTTT.

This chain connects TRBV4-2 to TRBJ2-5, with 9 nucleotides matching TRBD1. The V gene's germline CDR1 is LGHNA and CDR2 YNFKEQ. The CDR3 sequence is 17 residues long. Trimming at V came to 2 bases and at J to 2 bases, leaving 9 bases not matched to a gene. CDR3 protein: CASSQRGPDRGQETQYF. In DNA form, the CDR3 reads TGTGCCAGCAGCCAACGCGGGCCGGACAGGGGACAAGAGACCCAGTACTTC.

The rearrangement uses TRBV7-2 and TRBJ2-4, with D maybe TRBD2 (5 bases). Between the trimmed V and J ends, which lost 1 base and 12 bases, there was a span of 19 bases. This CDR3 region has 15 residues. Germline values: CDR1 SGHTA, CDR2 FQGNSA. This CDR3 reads CASSLGFGGLETQYF. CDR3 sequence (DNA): TGTGCCAGCAGCTTAGGTTTTGGCGGGCTTGAAACTCAGTACTTC.

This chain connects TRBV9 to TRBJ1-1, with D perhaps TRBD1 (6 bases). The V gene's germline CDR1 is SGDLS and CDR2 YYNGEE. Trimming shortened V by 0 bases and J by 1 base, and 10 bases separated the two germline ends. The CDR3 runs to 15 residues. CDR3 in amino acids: CASSVGSRGNTEAFF. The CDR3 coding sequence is TGTGCCAGCAGCGTAGGATCCAGGGGGAACACTGAAGCTTTCTTT.

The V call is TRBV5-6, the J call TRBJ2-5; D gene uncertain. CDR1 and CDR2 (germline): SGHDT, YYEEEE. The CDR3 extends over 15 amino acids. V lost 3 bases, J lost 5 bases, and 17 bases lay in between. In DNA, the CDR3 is TGTGCCAGCAGCTCTGCGGTCGGCGCCTGGGAGACCCAGTACTTC. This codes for CASSSAVGAWETQYF.

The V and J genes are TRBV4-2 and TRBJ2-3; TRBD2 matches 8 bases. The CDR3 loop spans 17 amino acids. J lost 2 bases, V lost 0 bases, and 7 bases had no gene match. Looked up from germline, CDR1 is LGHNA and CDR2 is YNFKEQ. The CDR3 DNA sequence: TGTGCCAGCAGCCAAGATTGGGCGGGGGGACACACAGATACGCAGTATTTT. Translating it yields CASSQDWAGGHTDTQYF.

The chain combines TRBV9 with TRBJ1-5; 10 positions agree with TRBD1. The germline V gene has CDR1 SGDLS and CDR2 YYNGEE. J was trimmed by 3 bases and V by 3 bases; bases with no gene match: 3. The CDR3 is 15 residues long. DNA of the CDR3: TGTGCCAGCAGCGCGGGACAGGGGTACAATCAGCCCCAGCATTTT. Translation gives CASSAGQGYNQPQHF.

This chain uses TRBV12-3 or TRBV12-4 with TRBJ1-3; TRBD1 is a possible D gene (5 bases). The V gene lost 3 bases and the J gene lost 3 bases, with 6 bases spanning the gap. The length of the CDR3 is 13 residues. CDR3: CASSLGHGNTIYF. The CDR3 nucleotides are TGTGCCAGCAGTTTGGGGCATGGAAACACCATATATTTT.